This TCR beta chain came from a study of T cell repertoires in cytomegalovirus infection. About the research overall: Carrying CMV and the relevant HLA type showed in public TCR beta signatures. Study-wide results and limits: Using cumulative public TCR beta family frequency, the authors identified those who carried CMV together with the relevant HLA. The ex vivo response was dominated by HLA-C-restricted CMV-specific TCR beta clonotypes.

This clonotype was seen repeatedly, ten times or more. Its antigen is unknown. TCRdb processed the reads anew with MiXCR; each CDR3 protein has one entry. This table holds a few hundred thousand distinct CDR3 sequences, 9.5% found once. CDR3 length: 17 amino acids. Germline CDR1 reads SGHTA; CDR2 reads FQGNSA. V was pared by 4 bases and J by 2 bases, with 12 bases of the junction left unmatched. The chain has TRBV7-2 and TRBJ2-5; 8 bases are a match to TRBD2. The clonotype originates from a human donor in good health (CMV status not recorded). Some clones in this sample may be carry-over from other donors' samples. Sequencing input: PBMCs. The CDR3: CASSSGRGGLGQETQYF. DNA for the CDR3: TGTGCCAGCAGCTCGGGACGGGGGGGCCTGGGTCAAGAGACCCAGTACTTC.